The rows below give T cell receptor beta chains drawn from one sample of a study of T-cell memory formation after mild COVID-19. TCRdb ran MiXCR on the 5' RACE reads and lists one entry per CDR3 protein. The top ten clones hold under 8.5% of a sample with hundreds of thousands of distinct CDR3 sequences, roughly a fifth of them seen once. Specimen: PBMCs or a T cell subset sorted from them (not recorded which). Receptor source: an adult woman who had mild COVID-19 (a few samples of this study predate the infection). Cell type and time point are not known. The CDR3 runs from the conserved cysteine through the conserved F or W. D genes are given only for firm matches. The size field is filled for only some rows; it gives once, few, many or a size class.

j_call: TRBJ1-2
clone_size: few
v_call: TRBV6-5
d_call: TRBD1
cdr3_nt: TGTGCCAGCAGACCCGGACAGGCCCCCGGGGGCTACACCTTC
cdr3_aa: CASRPGQAPGGYTF

j_call: TRBJ2-1
clone_size: few
v_call: TRBV6-2/TRBV6-3
d_call: TRBD2
cdr3_nt: TGTGCCAGCAGTCCCGGGACTAGCGGGAGAGGGAGGTACCGCAATGAGCAGTTCTTC
cdr3_aa: CASSPGTSGRGRYRNEQFF

j_call: TRBJ2-3
clone_size: few
v_call: TRBV3-1
d_call: TRBD2
cdr3_nt: TGTGCCAGCAGCCCGACTAGCGGTGTGCAGTATTTT
cdr3_aa: CASSPTSGVQYF

j_call: TRBJ2-3
clone_size: -
v_call: TRBV4-1
d_call: TRBD2
cdr3_nt: TGCGCCAGCAGCCACCCTAGCGGGAGCATGACGCAGTATTTT
cdr3_aa: CASSHPSGSMTQYF

j_call: TRBJ1-5
clone_size: -
v_call: TRBV12-3/TRBV12-4
d_call: -
cdr3_nt: TGTGCCAGCAGTTCGGTGGATAGCAATCAGCCCCAGCATTTT
cdr3_aa: CASSSVDSNQPQHF

j_call: TRBJ1-2
clone_size: -
v_call: TRBV24-1
d_call: TRBD1
cdr3_nt: TGTGCCACCAGTGATTTTGAGGGGGCCGGCTACACCTTC
cdr3_aa: CATSDFEGAGYTF

j_call: TRBJ2-1
clone_size: -
v_call: TRBV7-6
d_call: TRBD2
cdr3_nt: TGTGCCAGCAGCTTAGTACTAGCGGGGTACTACAATGAGCAGTTCTTC
cdr3_aa: CASSLVLAGYYNEQFF

j_call: TRBJ2-1
clone_size: -
v_call: TRBV13
d_call: TRBD2
cdr3_nt: TGTGCCAGCAGCTTACCGGTGGCTAGCGGAATTTCATACAATGAGCAGTTCTTC
cdr3_aa: CASSLPVASGISYNEQFF

j_call: TRBJ2-1
clone_size: -
v_call: TRBV2
d_call: -
cdr3_nt: TGTGCCAGCAGTGCTACCCACCTAGGCAATGAGCAGTTCTTC
cdr3_aa: CASSATHLGNEQFF

j_call: TRBJ1-2
clone_size: few
v_call: TRBV11-2
d_call: -
cdr3_nt: TGTGCCAGCAGCTTAGATAGGACAGACTATGGCTACACCTTC
cdr3_aa: CASSLDRTDYGYTF

j_call: TRBJ2-2
clone_size: -
v_call: TRBV5-1
d_call: TRBD2
cdr3_nt: TGCGCCAGCAGCTCCCCCCGGGAAGCGGGGGGGCAGGACGGGGAGCTGTTTTTT
cdr3_aa: CASSSPREAGGQDGELFF

j_call: TRBJ2-2
clone_size: -
v_call: TRBV7-8
d_call: TRBD1
cdr3_nt: TGTGCCAGCAGCTTAGCCCCCAGGCAAAGGAGACAGGGCACCGGGGAGCTGTTTTTT
cdr3_aa: CASSLAPRQRRQGTGELFF

j_call: TRBJ2-2
clone_size: -
v_call: TRBV2
d_call: -
cdr3_nt: TGTGCCAGCAGTGGACCTAGATCCGGGGAGCTGTTTTTT
cdr3_aa: CASSGPRSGELFF